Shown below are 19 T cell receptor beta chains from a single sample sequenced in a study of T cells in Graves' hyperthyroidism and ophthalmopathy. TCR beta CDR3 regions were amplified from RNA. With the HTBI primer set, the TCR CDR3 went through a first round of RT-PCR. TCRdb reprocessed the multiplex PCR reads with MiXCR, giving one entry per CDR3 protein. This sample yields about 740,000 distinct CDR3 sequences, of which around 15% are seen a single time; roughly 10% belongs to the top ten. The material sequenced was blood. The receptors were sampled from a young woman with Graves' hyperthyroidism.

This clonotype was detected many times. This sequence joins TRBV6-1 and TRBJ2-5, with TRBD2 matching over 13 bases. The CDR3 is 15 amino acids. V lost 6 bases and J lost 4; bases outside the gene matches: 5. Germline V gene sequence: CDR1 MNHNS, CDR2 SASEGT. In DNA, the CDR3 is TGTGCCAGCAGAAGGACTAGCGGGAGTTCAGAGACCCAGTACTTC. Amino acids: CASRRTSGSSETQYF.

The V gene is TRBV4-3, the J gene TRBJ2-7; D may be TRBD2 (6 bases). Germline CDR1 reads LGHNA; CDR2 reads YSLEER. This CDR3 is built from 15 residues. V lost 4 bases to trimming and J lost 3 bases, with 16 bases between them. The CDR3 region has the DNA TGCGCCAGCAGCCCCGACGGGGGTATTATCTACGAGCAGTACTTC. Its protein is CASSPDGGIIYEQYF.

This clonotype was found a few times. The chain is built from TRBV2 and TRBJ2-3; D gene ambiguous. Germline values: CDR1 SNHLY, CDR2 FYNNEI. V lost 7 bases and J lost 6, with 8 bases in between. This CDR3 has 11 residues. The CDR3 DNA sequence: TGTGCCAGCACCATTAAGGATACGCAGTATTTT. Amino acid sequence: CASTIKDTQYF. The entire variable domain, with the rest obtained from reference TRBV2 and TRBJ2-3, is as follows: EPEVTQTPSHQVTQMGQEVILRCVPISNHLYFYWYRQILGQKVEFLVSFYNNEISEKSEIFDDQFSVERPDGSNFTLKIRSTKLEDSAMYFCASTIKDTQYFGPGTRLTVL.

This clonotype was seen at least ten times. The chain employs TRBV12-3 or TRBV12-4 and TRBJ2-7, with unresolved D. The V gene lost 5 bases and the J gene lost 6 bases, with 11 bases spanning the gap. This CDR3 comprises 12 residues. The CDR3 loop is CASSNIPGEQYF. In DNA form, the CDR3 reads TGTGCCAGCAGTAACATTCCTGGCGAGCAGTACTTC.

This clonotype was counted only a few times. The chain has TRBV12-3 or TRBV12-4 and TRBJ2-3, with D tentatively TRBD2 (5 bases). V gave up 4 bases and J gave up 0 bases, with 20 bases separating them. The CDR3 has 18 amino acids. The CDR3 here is CASSSVVRRVTSTDTQYF. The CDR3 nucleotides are TGTGCCAGCAGTTCCGTGGTGCGGCGGGTAACTAGCACAGATACGCAGTATTTT.

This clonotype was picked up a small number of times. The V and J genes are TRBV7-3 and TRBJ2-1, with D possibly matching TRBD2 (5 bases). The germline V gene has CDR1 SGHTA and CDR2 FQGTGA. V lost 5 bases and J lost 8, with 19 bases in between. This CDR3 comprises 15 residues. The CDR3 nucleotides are TGTGCCAGCAGCCAGTTCGACCGGGGTGACTATGAGCAGTTCTTC. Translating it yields CASSQFDRGDYEQFF.

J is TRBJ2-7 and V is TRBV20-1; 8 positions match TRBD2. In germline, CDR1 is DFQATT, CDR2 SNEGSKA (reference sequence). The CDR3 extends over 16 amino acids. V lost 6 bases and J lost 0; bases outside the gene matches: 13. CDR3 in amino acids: CSAITWGSGSSYEQYF. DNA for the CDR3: TGCAGTGCGATTACATGGGGCAGCGGGAGCTCCTACGAGCAGTACTTC.

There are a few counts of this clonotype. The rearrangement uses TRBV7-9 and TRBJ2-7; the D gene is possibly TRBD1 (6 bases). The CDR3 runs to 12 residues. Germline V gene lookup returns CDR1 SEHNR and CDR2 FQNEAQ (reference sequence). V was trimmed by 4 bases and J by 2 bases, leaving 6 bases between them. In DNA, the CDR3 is TGTGCCAGCAGCTGGGACACCTACGAGCAGTACTTC. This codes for CASSWDTYEQYF.

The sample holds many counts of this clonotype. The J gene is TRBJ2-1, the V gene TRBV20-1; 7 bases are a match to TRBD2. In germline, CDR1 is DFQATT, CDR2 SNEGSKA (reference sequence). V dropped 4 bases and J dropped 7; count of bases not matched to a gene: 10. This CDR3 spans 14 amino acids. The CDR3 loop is CSAMIPSGRNEQFF. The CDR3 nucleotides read TGCAGTGCTATGATCCCTAGCGGAAGGAATGAGCAGTTCTTC.

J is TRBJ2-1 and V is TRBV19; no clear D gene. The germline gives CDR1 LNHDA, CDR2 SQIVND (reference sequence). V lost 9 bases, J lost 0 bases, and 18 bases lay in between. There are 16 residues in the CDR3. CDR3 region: CASSRSLQSSYNEQFF. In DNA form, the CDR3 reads TGTGCCAGCTCACGCTCACTCCAGAGCTCCTACAATGAGCAGTTCTTC.

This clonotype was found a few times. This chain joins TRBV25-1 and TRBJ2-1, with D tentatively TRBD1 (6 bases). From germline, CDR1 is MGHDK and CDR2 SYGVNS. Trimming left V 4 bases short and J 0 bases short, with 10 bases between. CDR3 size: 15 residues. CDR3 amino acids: CASSVGQSSYNEQFF. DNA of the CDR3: TGTGCCAGCAGTGTCGGACAGTCCTCCTACAATGAGCAGTTCTTC.

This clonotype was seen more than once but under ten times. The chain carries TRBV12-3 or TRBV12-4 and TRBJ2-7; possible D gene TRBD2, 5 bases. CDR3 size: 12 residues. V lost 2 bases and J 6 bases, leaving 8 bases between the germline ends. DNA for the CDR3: TGTGCCAGCAGTTTATGGGCGGGCGAGCAGTACTTC. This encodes CASSLWAGEQYF.

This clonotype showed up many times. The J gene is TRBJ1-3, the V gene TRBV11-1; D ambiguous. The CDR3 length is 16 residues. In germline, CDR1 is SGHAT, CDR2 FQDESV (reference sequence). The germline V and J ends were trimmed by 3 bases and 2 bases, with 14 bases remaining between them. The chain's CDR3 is CASSFVTARTGNTIYF. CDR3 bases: TGTGCCAGCAGCTTCGTCACAGCCCGAACTGGAAACACCATATATTTT.

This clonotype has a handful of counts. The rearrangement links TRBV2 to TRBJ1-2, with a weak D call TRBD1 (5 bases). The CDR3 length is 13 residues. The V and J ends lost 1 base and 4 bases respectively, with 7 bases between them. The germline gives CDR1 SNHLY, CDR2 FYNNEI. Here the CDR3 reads CASSEERGYGYTF. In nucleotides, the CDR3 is TGTGCCAGCAGTGAAGAAAGGGGCTATGGCTACACCTTC.

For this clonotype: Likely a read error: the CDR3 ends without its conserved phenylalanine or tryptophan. CDR3 sequence: CASSDRQANEQYL. The CDR3 coding sequence is TGTGCCAGCAGCGATCGACAGGCTAACGAGCAGTACCTC. The chain recombines TRBV11-2 with TRBJ2-7; tentatively, D is TRBD1 (6 bases). The V gene lost 5 bases and the J gene lost 5 bases, with 13 bases spanning the gap. CDR3 size: 13 residues. CDR1 and CDR2 from the germline V gene are SGHAT and FQNNGV.

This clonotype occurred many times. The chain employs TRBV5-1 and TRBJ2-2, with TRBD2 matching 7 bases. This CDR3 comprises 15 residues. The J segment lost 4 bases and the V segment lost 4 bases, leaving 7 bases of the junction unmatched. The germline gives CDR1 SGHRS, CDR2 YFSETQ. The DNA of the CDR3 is TGCGCCAGCAGCCAAGCGGGACCTGTCACCGGGGAGCTGTTTTTT. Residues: CASSQAGPVTGELFF.

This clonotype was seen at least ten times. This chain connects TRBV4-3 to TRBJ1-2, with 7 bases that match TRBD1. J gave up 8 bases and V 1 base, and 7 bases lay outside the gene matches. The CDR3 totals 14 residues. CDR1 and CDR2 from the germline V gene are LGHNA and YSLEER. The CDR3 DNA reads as TGCGCCAGCAGCCAAGGCGTAGGGGGCAAGGGCTACACCTTC. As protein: CASSQGVGGKGYTF.

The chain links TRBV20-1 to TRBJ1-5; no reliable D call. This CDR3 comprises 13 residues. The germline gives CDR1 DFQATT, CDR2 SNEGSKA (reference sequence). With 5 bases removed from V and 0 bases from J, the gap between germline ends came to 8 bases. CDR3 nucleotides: TGCAGTGCTCACCACAGTAGCAATCAGCCCCAGCATTTT. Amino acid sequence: CSAHHSSNQPQHF.

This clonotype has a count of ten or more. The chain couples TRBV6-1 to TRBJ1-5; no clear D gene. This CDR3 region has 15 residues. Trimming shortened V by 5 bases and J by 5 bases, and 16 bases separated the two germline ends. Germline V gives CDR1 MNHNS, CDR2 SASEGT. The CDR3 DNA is TGTGCCAGCAGTAAAGTTCGTTCCCGGGATCAGCCCCAGCATTTT. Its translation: CASSKVRSRDQPQHF.